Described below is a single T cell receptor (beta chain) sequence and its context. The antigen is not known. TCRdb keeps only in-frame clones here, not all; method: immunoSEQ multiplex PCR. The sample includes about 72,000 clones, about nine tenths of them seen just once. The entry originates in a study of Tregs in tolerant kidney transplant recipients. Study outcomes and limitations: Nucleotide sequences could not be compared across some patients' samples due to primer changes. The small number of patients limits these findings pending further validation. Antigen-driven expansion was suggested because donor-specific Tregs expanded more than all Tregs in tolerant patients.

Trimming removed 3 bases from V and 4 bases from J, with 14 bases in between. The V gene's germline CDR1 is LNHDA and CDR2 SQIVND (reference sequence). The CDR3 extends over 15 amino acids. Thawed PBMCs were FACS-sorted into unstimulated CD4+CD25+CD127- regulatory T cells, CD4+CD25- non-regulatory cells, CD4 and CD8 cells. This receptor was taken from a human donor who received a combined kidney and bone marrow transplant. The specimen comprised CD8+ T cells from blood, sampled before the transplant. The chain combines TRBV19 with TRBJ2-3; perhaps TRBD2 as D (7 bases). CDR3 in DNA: TGTGCCAGTAGTATGTCGGGGGGCCTCTCAGATACGCAGTATTTT. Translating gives CASSMSGGLSDTQYF.